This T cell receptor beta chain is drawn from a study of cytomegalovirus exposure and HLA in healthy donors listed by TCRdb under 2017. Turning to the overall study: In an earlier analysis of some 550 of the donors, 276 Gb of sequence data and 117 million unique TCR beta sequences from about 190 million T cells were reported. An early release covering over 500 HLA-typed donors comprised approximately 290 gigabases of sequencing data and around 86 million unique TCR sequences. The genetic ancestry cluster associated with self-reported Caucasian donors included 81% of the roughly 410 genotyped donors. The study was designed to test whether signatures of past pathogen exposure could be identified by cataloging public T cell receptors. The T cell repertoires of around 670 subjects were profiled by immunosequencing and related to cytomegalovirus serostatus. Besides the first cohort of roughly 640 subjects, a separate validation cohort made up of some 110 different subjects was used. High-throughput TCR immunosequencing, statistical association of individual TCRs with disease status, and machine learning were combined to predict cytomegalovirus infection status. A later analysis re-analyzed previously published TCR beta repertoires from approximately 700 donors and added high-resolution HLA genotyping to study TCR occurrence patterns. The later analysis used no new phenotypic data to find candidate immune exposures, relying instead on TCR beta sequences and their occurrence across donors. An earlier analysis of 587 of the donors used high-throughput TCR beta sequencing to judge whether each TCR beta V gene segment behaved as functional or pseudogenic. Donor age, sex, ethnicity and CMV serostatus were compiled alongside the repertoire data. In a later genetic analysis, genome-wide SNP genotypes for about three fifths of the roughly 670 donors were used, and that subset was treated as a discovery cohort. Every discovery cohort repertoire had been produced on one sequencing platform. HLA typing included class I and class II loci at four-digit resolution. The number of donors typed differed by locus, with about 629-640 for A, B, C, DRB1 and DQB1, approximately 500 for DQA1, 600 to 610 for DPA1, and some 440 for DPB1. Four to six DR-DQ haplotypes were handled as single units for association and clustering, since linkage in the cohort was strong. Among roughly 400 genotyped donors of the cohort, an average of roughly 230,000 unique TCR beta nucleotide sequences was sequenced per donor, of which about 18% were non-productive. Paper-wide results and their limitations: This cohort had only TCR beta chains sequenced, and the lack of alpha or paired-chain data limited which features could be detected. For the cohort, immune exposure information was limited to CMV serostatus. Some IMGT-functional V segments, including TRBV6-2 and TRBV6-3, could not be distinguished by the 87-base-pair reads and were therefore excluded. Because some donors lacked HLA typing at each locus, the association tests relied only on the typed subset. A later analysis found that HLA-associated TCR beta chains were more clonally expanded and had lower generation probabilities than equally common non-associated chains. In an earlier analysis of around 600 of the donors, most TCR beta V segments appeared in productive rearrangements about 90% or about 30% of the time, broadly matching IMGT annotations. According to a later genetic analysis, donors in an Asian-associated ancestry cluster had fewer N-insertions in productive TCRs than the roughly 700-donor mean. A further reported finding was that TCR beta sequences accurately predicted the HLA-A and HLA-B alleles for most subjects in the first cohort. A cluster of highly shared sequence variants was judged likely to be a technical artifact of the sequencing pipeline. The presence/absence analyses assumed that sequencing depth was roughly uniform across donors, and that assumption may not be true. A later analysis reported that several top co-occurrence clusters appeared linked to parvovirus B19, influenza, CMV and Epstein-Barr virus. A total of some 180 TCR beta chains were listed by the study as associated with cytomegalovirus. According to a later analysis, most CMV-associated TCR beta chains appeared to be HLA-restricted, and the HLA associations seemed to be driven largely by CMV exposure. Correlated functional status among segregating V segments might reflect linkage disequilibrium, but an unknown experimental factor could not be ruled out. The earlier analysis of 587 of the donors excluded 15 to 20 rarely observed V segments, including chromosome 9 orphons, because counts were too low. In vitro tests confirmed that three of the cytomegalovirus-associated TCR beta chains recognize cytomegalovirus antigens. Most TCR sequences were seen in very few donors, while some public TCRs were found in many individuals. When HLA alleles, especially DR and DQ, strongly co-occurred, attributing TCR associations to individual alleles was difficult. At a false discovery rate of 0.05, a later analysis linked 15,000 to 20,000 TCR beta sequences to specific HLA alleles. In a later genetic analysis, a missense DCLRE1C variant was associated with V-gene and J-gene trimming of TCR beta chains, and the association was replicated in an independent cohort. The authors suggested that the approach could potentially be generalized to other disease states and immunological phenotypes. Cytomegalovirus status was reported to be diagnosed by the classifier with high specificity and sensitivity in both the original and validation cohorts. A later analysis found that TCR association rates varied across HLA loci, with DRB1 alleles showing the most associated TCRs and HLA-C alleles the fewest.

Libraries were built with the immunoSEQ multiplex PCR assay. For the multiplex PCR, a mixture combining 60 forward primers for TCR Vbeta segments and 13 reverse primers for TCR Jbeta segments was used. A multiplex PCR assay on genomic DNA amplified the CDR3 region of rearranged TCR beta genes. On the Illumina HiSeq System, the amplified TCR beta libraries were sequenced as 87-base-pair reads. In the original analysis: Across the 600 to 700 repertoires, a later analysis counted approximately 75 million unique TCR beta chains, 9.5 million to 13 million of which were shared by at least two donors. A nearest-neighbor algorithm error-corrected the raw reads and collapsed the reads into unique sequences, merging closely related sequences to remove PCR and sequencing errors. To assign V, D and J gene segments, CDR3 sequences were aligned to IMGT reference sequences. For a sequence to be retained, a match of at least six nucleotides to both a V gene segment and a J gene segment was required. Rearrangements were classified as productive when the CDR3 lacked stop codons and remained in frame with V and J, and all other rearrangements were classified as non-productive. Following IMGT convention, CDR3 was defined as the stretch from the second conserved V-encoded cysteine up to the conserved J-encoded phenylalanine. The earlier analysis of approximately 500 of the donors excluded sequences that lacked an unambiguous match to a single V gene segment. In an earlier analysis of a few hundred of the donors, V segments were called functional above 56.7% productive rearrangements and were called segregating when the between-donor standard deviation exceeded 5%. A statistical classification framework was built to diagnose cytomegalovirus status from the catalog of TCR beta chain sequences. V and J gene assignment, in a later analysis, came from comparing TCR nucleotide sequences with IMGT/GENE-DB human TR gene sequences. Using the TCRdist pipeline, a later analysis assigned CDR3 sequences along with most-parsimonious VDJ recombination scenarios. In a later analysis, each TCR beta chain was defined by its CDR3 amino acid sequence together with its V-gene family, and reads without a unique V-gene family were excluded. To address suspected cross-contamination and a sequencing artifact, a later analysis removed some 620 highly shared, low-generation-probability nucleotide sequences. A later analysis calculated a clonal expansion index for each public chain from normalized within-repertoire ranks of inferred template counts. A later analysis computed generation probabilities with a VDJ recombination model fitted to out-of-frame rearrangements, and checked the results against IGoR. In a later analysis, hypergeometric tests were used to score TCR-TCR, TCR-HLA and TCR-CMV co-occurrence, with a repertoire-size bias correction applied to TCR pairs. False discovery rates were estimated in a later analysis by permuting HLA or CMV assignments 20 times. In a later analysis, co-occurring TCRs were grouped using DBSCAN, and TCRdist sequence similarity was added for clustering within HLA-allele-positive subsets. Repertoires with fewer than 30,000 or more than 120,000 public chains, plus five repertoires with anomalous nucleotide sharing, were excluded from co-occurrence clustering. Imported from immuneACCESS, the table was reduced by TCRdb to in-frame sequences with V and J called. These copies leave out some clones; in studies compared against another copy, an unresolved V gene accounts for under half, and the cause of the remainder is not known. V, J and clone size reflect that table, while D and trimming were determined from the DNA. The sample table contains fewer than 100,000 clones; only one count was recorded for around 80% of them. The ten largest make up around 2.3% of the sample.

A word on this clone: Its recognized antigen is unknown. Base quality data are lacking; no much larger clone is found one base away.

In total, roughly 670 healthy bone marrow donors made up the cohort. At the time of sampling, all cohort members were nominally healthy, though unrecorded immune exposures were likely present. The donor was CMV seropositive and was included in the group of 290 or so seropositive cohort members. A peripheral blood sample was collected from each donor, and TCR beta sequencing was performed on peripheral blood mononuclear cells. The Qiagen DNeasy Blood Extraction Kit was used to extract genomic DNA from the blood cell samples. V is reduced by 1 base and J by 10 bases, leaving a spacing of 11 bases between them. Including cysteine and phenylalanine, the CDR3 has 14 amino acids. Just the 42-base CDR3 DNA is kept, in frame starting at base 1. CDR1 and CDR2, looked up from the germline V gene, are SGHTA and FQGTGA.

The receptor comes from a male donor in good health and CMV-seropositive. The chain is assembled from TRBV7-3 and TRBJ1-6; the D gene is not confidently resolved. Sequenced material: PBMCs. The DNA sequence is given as TGTGCCAGCAGCTTAAACGGTGTCGGGTCACCCCTCCACTTT. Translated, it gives CASSLNGVGSPLHF.